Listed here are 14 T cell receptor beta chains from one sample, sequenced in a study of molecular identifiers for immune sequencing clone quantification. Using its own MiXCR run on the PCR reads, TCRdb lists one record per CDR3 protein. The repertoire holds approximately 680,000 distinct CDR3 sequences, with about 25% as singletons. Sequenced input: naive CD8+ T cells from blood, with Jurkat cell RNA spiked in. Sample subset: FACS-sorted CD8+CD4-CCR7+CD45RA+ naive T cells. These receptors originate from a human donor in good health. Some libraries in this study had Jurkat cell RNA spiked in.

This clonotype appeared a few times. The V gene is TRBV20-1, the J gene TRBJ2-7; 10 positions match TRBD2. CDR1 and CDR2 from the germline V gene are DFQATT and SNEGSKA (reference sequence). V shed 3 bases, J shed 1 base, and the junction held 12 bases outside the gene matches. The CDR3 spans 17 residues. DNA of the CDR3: TGCAGTGCTAGGGGGGCCGGACTAGCGGATCATTCCTACGAGCAGTACTTC. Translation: CSARGAGLADHSYEQYF.

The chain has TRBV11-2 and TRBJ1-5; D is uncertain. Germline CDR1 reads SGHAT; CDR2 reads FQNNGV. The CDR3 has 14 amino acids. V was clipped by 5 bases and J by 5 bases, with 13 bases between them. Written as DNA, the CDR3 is TGTGCCAGCAGCATCGACGCACGGGATCAGCCCCAGCATTTT. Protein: CASSIDARDQPQHF.

The CDR3 spells CSAREVAGVTGELFF. The CDR3, as DNA: TGCAGTGCTAGAGAGGTAGCGGGAGTCACCGGGGAGCTGTTTTTT. This chain joins TRBV20-1 and TRBJ2-2; 9 positions match TRBD2. Trimming removed 0 bases from V and 4 bases from J; junction bases left unmatched: 3. The CDR3 sequence is 15 residues long. Germline lookup yields CDR1 DFQATT and CDR2 SNEGSKA (reference sequence).

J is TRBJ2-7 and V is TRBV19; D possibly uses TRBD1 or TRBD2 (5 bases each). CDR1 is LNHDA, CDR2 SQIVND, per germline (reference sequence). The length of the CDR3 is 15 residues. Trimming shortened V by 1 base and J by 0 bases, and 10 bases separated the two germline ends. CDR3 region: CASSIGLGTSYEQYF. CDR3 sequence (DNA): TGTGCCAGTAGTATAGGATTGGGGACCTCCTACGAGCAGTACTTC.

CDR3 sequence: CASIWCYEQYF. The CDR3 DNA reads as TGTGCCAGCATCTGGTGCTACGAGCAGTACTTC. The V call is TRBV2, the J call TRBJ2-7, with D unclear. V lost 7 bases, J lost 3 bases, and 7 bases lay in between. CDR3 length equals 11 residues. Germline V gives CDR1 SNHLY, CDR2 FYNNEI.

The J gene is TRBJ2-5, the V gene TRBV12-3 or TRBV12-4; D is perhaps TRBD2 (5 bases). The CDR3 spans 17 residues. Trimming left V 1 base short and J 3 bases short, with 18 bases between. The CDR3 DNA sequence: TGTGCCAGCAGTTTAGTACTCTACGGGGTTCCCGAAGAGACCCAGTACTTC. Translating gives CASSLVLYGVPEETQYF.

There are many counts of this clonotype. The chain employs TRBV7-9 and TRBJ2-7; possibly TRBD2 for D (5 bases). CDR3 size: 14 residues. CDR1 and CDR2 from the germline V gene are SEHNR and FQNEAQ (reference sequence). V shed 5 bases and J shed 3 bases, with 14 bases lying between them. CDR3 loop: CASSPAERGYEQYF. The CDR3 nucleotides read TGTGCCAGCAGCCCGGCTGAACGGGGCTACGAGCAGTACTTC.

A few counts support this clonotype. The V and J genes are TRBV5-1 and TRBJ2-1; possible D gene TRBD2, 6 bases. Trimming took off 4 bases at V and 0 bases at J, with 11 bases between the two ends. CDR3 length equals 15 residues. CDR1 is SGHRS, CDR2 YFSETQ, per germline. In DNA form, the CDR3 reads TGCGCCAGCAGCCCCATGGGGGGCTCCTACAATGAGCAGTTCTTC. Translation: CASSPMGGSYNEQFF.

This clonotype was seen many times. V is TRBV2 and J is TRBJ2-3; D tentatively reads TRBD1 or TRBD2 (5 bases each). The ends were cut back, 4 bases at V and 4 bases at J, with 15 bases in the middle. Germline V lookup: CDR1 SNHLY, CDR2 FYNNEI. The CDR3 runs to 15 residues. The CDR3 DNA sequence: TGTGCCAGCAGTGGTCCCTCGATGGGGGCAGATACGCAGTATTTT. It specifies CASSGPSMGADTQYF.

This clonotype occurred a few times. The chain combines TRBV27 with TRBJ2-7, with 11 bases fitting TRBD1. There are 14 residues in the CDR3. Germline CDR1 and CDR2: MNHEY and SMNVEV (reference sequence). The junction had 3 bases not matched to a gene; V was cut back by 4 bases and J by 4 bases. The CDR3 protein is CASSWGQGGYEQYF. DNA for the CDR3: TGTGCCAGCAGTTGGGGACAGGGGGGGTACGAGCAGTACTTC.

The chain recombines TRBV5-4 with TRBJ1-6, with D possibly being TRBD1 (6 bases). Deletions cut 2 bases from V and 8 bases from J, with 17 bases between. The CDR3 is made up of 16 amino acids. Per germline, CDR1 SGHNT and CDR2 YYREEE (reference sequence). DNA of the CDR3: TGTGCCAGCAGCTTTGATGGGGGGCGTCAGGATTCACCCCTCCACTTT. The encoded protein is CASSFDGGRQDSPLHF.

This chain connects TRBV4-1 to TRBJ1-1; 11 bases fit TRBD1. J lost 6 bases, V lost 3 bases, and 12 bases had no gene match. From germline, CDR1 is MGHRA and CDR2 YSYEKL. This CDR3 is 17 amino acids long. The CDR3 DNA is TGCGCCAGCAGCCAGACTAACGGGACAGGGGGTTTCGCTGAAGCTTTCTTT. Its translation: CASSQTNGTGGFAEAFF.

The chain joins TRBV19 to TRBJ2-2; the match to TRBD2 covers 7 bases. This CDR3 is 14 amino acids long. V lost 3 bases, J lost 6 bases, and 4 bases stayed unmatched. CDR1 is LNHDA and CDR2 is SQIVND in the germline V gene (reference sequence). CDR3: CASSIWRESGELFF. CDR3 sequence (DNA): TGTGCCAGTAGTATCTGGCGGGAGTCCGGGGAGCTGTTTTTT. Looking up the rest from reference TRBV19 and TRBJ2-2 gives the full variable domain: DGGITQSPKYLFRKEGQNVTLSCEQNLNHDAMYWYRQDPGQGLRLIYYSQIVNDFQKGDIAEGYSVSREKKESFPLTVTSAQKNPTAFYLCASSIWRESGELFFGEGSRLTVL.

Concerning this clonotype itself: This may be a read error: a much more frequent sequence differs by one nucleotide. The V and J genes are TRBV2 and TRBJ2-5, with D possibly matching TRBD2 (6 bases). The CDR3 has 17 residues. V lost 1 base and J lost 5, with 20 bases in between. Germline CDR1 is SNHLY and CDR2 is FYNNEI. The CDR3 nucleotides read TGTGCCAGCAGTGAAGGTTCCACCGGGACTCTTGCGGAGACCCAGTACTTC. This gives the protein CASSEGSTGTLAETQYF.